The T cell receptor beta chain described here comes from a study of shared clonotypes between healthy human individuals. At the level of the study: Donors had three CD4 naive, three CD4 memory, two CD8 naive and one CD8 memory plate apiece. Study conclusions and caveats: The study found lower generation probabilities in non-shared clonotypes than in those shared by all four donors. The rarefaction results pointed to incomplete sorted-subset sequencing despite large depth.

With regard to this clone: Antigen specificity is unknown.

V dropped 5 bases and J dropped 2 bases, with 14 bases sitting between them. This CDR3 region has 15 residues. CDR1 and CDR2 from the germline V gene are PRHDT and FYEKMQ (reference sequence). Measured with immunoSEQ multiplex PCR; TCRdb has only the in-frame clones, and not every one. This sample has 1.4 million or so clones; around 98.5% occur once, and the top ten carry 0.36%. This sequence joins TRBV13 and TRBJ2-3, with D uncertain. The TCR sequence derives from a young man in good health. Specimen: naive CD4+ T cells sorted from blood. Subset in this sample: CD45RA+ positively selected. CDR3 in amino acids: CASSAPLGNTDTQYF. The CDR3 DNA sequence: TGTGCCAGCAGCGCCCCGCTAGGGAACACAGATACGCAGTATTTT.